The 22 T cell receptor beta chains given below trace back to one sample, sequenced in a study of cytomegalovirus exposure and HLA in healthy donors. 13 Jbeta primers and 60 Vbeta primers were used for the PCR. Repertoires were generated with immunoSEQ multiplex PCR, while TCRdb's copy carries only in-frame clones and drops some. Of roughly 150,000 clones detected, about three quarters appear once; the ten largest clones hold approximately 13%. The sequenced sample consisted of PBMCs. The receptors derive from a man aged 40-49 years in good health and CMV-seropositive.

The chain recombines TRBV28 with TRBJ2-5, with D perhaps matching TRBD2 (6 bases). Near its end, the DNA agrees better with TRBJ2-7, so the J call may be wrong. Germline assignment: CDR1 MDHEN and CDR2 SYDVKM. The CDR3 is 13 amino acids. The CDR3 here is CASSWAGTYEQYF. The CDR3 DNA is TGTGCCAGCAGTTGGGCGGGGACCTACGAGCAGTACTTC.

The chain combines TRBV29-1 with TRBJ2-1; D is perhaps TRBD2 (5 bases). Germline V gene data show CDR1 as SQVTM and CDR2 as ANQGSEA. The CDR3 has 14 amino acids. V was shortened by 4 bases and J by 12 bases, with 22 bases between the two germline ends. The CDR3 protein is CSVVEFTSGGGQFF. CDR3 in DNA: TGCAGCGTTGTGGAATTTACTAGTGGAGGTGGGCAGTTCTTC.

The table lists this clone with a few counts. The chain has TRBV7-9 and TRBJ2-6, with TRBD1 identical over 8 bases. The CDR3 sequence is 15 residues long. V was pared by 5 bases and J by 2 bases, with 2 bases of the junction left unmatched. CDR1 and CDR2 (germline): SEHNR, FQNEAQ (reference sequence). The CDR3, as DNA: TGTGCCAGCAGCACGACAGGGGCTGGGGCCAACGTCCTGACTTTC. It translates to CASSTTGAGANVLTF.

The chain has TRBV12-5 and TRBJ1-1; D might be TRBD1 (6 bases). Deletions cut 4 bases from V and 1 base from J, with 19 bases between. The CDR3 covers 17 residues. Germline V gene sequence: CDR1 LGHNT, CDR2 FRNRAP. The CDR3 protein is CASGSILQGRGNTEAFF. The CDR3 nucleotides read TGTGCTAGTGGTTCAATCCTACAGGGACGGGGGAACACTGAAGCTTTCTTT. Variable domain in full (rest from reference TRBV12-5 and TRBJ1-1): DARVTQTPRHKVTEMGQEVTMRCQPILGHNTVFWYRQTMMQGLELLAYFRNRAPLDDSGMPKDRFSAEMPDATLATLKIQPSEPRDSAVYFCASGSILQGRGNTEAFFGQGTRLTVV.

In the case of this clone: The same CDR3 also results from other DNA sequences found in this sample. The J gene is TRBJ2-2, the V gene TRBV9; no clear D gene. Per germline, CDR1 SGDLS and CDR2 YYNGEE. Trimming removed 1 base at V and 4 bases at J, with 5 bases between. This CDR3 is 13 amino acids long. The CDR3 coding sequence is TGTGCCAGCAGCGTATCCGGCACCGGGGAGCTGTTTTTT. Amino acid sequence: CASSVSGTGELFF.

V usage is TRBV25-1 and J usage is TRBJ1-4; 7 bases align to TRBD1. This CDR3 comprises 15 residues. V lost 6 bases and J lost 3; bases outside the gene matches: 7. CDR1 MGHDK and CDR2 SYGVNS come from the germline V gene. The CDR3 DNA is TGTGCCAGCAGAGAAACAGGGGTTTCTAATGAAAAACTGTTTTTT. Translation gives CASRETGVSNEKLFF.

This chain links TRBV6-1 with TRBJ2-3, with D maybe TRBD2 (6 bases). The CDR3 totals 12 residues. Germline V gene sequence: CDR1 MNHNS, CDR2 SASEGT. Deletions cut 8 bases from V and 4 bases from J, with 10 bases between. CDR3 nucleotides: TGTGCCAGCTGGGACTCCCCAGATACGCAGTATTTT. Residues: CASWDSPDTQYF.

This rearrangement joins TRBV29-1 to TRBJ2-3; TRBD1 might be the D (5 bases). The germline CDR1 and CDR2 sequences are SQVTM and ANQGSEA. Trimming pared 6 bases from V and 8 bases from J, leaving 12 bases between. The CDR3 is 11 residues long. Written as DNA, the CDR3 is TGCAGCGTAATACCCCAGGGTACGCAGTATTTT. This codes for CSVIPQGTQYF.

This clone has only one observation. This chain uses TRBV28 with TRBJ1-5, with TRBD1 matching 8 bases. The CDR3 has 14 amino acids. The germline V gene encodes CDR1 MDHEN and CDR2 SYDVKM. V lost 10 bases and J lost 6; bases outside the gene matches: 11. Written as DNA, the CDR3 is TGTGCCACCGATCGTACAGGGGGAGGTCAGCCCCAGCATTTT. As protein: CATDRTGGGQPQHF.

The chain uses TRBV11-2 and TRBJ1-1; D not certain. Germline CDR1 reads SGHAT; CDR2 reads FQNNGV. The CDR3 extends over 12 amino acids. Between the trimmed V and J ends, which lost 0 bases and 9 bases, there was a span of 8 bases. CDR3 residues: CASSLEAGQAFF. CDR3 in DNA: TGTGCCAGCAGCTTAGAGGCAGGCCAAGCTTTCTTT.

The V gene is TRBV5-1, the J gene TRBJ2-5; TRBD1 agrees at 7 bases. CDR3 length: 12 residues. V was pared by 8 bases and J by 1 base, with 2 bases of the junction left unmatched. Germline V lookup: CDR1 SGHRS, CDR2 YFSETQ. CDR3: CASTGAQETQYF. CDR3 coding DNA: TGCGCCAGTACAGGGGCCCAAGAGACCCAGTACTTC.

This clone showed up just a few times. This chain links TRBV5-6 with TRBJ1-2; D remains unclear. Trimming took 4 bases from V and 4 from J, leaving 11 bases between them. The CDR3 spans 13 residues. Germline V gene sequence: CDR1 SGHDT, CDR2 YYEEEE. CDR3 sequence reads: CASSGVLSYGYTF. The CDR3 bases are TGTGCCAGCAGCGGAGTACTGAGCTATGGCTACACCTTC.

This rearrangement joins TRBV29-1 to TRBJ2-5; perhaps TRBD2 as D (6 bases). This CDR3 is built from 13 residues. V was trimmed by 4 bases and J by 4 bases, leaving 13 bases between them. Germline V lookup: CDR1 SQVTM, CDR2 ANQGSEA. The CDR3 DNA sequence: TGCAGCGTTGCGCGGGGACGGGGAGAGACCCAGTACTTC. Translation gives CSVARGRGETQYF.

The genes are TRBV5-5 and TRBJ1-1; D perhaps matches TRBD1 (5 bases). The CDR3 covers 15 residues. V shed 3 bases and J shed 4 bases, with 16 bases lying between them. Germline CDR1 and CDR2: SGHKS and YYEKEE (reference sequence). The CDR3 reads CASSWGGGTGTEAFF. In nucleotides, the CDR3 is TGTGCCAGCAGCTGGGGCGGGGGGACGGGCACTGAAGCTTTCTTT.

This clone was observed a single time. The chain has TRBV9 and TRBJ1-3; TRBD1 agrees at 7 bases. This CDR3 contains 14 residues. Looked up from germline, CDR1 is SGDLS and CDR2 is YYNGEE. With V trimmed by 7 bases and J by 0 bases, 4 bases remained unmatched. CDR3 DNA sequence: TGTGCCAGCGGAAGACAGGGCTCTGGAAACACCATATATTTT. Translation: CASGRQGSGNTIYF.

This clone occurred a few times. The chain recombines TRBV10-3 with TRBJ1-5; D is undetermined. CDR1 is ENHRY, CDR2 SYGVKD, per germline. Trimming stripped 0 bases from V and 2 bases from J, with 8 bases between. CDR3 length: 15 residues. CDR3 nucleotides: TGTGCCATCAGTGAGTCGGCCAGCGGCAATCAGCCCCAGCATTTT. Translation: CAISESASGNQPQHF.

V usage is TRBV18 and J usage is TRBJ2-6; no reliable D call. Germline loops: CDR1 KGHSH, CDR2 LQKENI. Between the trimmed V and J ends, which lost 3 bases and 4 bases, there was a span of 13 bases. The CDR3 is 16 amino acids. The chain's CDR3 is CASSPRELLGANVLTF. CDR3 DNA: TGTGCCAGCTCACCGAGAGAGCTATTAGGGGCCAACGTCCTGACTTTC.

The CDR3 here is CASSLGVGVYGYTF. In DNA, the CDR3 is TGTGCCAGCAGCTTAGGGGTAGGGGTTTATGGCTACACCTTC. The chain joins TRBV7-6 to TRBJ1-2; tentatively, D is TRBD1 (5 bases). The CDR3 runs to 14 residues. Trimming pared 1 base from V and 5 bases from J, leaving 11 bases between. From germline, CDR1 is SGHVS and CDR2 FNYEAQ.

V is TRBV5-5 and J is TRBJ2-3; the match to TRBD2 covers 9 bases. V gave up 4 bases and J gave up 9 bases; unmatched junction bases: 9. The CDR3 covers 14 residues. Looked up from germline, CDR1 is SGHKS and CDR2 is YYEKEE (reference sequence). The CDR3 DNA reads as TGTGCCAGCAGCCTTAGCGGGAGCGTAGAAACGCAGTATTTT. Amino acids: CASSLSGSVETQYF.

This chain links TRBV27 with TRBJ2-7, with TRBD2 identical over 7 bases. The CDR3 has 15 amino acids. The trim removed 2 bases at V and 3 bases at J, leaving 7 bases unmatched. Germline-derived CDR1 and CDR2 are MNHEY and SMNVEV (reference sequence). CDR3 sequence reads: CASSLVGRSYYEQYF. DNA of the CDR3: TGTGCCAGCAGTTTAGTCGGGAGGAGCTACTACGAGCAGTACTTC.

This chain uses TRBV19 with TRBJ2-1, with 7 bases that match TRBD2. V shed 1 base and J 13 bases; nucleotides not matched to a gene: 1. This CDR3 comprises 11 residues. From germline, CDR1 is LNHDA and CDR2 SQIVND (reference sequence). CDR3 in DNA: TGTGCCAGTAGTATAGCGGGAGGCCAGTTCTTC. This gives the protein CASSIAGGQFF.

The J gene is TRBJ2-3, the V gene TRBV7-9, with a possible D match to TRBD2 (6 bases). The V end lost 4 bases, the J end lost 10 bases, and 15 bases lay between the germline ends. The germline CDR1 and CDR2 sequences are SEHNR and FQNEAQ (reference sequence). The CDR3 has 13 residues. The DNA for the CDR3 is TGTGCCAGCAGCTCGCCGGCCGGGACTCCGCAGTATTTT. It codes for CASSSPAGTPQYF.